The rows below give T cell receptor beta chains drawn from one sample of a study of control samples from healthy donors and cancer patients. Data came from immunoSEQ multiplex PCR; TCRdb stores just in-frame clones and leaves some out. The sample carries around 79,000 clones, approximately 93% recorded once. Sample: PBMCs. The source of these receptors is a middle-aged woman with lung cancer. Each CDR3 is given with its conserved first and last residue.

CDR3aa,j_gene,v_gene
CASSYVLTGRNTEAFF,TRBJ1-1,TRBV6-5
CASSLPRLGGQEKLFF,TRBJ1-4,TRBV5-1
CASSFSIQGLANEQFF,TRBJ2-1,TRBV7-8
CASSPSGLWVYNEQFF,TRBJ2-1,TRBV19
CASRPSLYKQQFF,TRBJ2-1,TRBV6-5
CSARQGNSPLHF,TRBJ1-6,TRBV29-1
CASSPGGGNTEAFF,TRBJ1-1,TRBV3-1/TRBV3-2
CASSEEGRWNTEAFF,TRBJ1-1,TRBV6-5
CASSLSPRQGDTGELFF,TRBJ2-2,TRBV7-8
CASSQVPWDGRNQPQHF,TRBJ1-5,TRBV3-1/TRBV3-2
CSASAPNTGELFF,TRBJ2-2,TRBV20-1
CASSLSPLYEQYF,TRBJ2-7,TRBV18
CASSTYQGGYTF,TRBJ1-2,TRBV19
CASRISVGSYEQYF,TRBJ2-7,TRBV6-5
CASSRSSSGTGGGEKLFF,TRBJ1-4,TRBV3-1/TRBV3-2
CASSPGQVSTEQYF,TRBJ2-7,TRBV18
CAWSDGTAYGYTF,TRBJ1-2,TRBV30
CASSITDTQYF,TRBJ2-3,TRBV5-4
CASSVGQGAGETQYF,TRBJ2-5,TRBV19
CASSYQVRGPETQYF,TRBJ2-5,TRBV6-5
CASSSGLAGITWSTDTQYF,TRBJ2-3,TRBV27
CASSERDSYEQYF,TRBJ2-7,TRBV10-1
CASSIGRQGWYQPQHF,TRBJ1-5,TRBV19
CASSEIYGGQFYNEQFF,TRBJ2-1,TRBV4-2
CASSPLGTEPGETNYGYTF,TRBJ1-2,TRBV27
CASSEVGGLGKRGYGYTF,TRBJ1-2,TRBV6-1
CATSVDRSEQFF,TRBJ2-1,TRBV24-1
CASSDPGTGGTLGETQYF,TRBJ2-5,TRBV2
CASSEEGVTDTQYF,TRBJ2-3,TRBV25-1
CATRDRGGDEQYF,TRBJ2-7,TRBV24-1
CASSRGDTQYF,TRBJ2-3,TRBV4-1